This record covers a single T cell receptor (beta chain). Which antigen it targets is not known. Per-base qualities were not stored, and no clone one base away is much larger. Taken from cysteine to phenylalanine, the CDR3 has 18 residues. The read is trimmed to its CDR3 DNA, 54 bases read in frame from base 1. The germline V end is reduced by 6 bases and the J end by 0 bases; junction bases left unmatched: 16. Receptor libraries were prepared by RT-PCR. Sequencing was carried out with an Illumina HiSeq 2500. TCRdb redid the processing of the public reads, applying fastp at Q25 and MiXCR, and retained in-frame beta chains. Each CDR3 protein appears once, grouped with its most common genes and DNA. Across this sample there are about 520,000 distinct CDR3 sequences, with around 7.7% seen only once. The ten largest account for roughly 13% of the sample. This specimen belongs to a study of response to subunit inactivated influenza vaccine (dated by TCRdb to about 2018). Background on the whole study: The study used deep quantitative T cell receptor repertoire profiling to track responses to a trivalent subunit inactivated influenza vaccine.

Results the study describes overall, beyond this receptor: The authors proposed that each seasonal influenza vaccination may bring in only a limited number of new T cells.

Rearrangement joined TRBV12-3 or TRBV12-4 to TRBJ2-7, and 8 junctional nucleotides match TRBD1. Sequencing was performed on PBMCs from blood, taken about 23 months after vaccination. The receptor was derived from a man between 50 and 70 years old who received an inactivated influenza vaccine. Donor details come from another sample of the same person, matched by shared clones. The DNA sequence reads TGTGCCAGCAGGTTGTCCCAACTCCGGGACAGGAGCTCCTACGAGCAGTACTTC. Its product reads: CASRLSQLRDRSSYEQYF.